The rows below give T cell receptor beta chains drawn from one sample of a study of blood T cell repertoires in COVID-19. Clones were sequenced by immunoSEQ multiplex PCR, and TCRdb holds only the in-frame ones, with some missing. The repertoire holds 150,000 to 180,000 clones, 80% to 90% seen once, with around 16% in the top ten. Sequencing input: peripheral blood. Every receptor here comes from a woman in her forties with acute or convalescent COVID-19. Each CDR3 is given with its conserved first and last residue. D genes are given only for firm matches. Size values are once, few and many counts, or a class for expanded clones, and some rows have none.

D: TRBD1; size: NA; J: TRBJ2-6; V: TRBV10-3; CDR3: CAISEGTVRSGANVLTF; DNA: TGTGCCATCAGTGAGGGGACAGTTCGCTCTGGGGCCAACGTCCTGACTTTC
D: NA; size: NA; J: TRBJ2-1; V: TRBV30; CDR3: CAWREGVSIYNEQFF; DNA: TGTGCCTGGAGGGAGGGAGTATCAATCTACAATGAGCAGTTCTTC
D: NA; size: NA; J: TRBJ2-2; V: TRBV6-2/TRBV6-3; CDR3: CASSYGRNTGELFF; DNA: TGTGCCAGCAGTTATGGCAGGAACACCGGGGAGCTGTTTTTT
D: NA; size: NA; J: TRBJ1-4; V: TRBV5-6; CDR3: CASRTMSNEKLFF; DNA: TGTGCCAGCAGAACCATGAGTAATGAAAAACTGTTTTTT
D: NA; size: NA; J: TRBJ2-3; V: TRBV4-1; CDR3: CASSRPPRTVGARDTQYF; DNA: TGCGCCAGCAGCCGCCCTCCGCGGACAGTCGGAGCTCGGGATACGCAGTATTTT
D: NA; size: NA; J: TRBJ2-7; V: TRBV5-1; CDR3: CASSLAGQVEQYF; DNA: TGCGCCAGCAGCTTGGCCGGTCAGGTAGAGCAGTACTTC
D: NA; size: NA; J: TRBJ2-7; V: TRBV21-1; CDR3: CASSTQTSGGAIGYEQYF; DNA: TGTGCCAGCAGCACACAAACTAGCGGGGGGGCTATTGGCTACGAGCAGTACTTC
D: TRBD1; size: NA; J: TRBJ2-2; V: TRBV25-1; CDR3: CASSDRDRGFPGELFF; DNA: TGTGCCAGCAGTGATAGAGACAGGGGATTTCCCGGGGAGCTGTTTTTT
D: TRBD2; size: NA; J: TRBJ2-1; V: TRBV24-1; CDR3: CATSDPASGTGNEQFF; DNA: TGTGCCACCAGTGACCCAGCTAGCGGGACGGGGAATGAGCAGTTCTTC
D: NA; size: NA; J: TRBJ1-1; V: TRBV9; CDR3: CASSTQGNTEAFF; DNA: TGTGCCAGCAGCACTCAGGGGAACACTGAAGCTTTCTTT
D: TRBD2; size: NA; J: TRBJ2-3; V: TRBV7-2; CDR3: CASSYGSSGDSTDTQYF; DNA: TGTGCCAGCAGCTATGGGTCTAGCGGGGATAGCACAGATACGCAGTATTTT
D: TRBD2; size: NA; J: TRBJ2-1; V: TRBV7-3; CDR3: CASSWTSGTYNEQFF; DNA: TGTGCCAGCAGCTGGACTAGCGGAACTTACAATGAGCAGTTCTTC
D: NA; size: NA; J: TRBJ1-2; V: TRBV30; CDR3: CAWKVSASGRFGYTF; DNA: TGTGCCTGGAAAGTCTCGGCCTCGGGGAGATTTGGCTACACCTTC
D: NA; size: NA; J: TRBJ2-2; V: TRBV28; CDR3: CASSLFGGNTGELFF; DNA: TGTGCCAGCAGTTTATTTGGCGGGAACACCGGGGAGCTGTTTTTT
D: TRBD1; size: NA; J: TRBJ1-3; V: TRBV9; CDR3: CASSSRQGFGNTIYF; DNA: TGTGCCAGCAGCTCTCGACAGGGCTTTGGAAACACCATATATTTT
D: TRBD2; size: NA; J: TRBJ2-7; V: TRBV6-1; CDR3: CASSEIWEGPYEQYF; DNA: TGTGCCAGCAGTGAAATTTGGGAGGGGCCCTACGAGCAGTACTTC
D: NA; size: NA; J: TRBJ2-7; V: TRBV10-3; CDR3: CAISDNRLSYEQYF; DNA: TGTGCCATCAGTGATAACAGGTTGTCCTACGAGCAGTACTTC
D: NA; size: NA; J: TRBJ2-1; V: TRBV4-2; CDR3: CASSQDLLGPRDEQFF; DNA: TGTGCCAGCAGCCAAGATCTCCTAGGACCGAGGGATGAGCAGTTCTTC
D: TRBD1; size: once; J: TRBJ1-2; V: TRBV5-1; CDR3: CASSSTANRGVPDGYTF; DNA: TGCGCCAGCAGCTCGACCGCAAACAGGGGGGTTCCTGATGGCTACACCTTC
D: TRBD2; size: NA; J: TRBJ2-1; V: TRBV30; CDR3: CASTPGLAYNEQFF; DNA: TGTGCCTCCACACCGGGACTAGCTTACAATGAGCAGTTCTTC
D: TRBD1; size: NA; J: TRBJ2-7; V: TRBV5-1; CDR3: CASSARDRGPTSTYEQYF; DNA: TGCGCCAGCAGCGCCCGGGACAGGGGGCCGACCTCTACCTACGAGCAGTACTTC
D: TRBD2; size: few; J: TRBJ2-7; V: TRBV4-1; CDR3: CASSQEIPSGLAASYEQYF; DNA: TGCGCCAGCAGCCAAGAAATTCCCTCGGGACTAGCGGCTTCCTACGAGCAGTACTTC
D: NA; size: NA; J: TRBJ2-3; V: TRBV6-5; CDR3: CASSYSGVRTDTQYF; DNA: TGTGCCAGCAGTTACTCAGGGGTTCGCACAGATACGCAGTATTTT
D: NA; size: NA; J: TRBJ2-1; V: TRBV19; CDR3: CASSLQGGSYNEQFF; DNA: TGTGCCAGTAGTCTACAGGGTGGCTCCTACAATGAGCAGTTCTTC
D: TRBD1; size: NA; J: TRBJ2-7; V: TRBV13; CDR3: CASSSEDRFYEQYF; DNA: TGTGCCAGCAGCTCAGAGGACAGGTTCTACGAGCAGTACTTC
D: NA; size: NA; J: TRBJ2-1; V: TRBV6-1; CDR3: CASSESLVDEQFF; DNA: TGTGCCAGCAGTGAATCACTTGTCGATGAGCAGTTCTTC
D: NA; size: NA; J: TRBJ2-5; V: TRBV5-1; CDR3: CASSLVAGEFQETQYF; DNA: TGCGCCAGCAGCTTGGTAGCCGGGGAATTTCAAGAGACCCAGTACTTC
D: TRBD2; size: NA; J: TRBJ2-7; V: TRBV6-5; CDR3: CASSYGTSRVGGEQYF; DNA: TGTGCCAGCAGTTACGGGACTAGCCGTGTAGGGGGCGAGCAGTACTTC
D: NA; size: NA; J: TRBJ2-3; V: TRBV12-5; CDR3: CASGQAGSSTDTQYF; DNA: TGTGCTAGTGGGCAGGCGGGGTCTAGCACAGATACGCAGTATTTT
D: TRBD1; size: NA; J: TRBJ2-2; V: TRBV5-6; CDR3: CASSDTGTGDTGELFF; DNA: TGTGCCAGCAGCGACACCGGGACAGGCGACACCGGGGAGCTGTTTTTT
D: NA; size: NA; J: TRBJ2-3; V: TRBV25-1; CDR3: CASSELAVDTQYF; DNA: TGTGCCAGCAGTGAGCTAGCAGTAGATACGCAGTATTTT
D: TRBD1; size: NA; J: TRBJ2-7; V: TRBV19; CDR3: CASTGTGNDEQYF; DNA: TGTGCCAGTACCGGGACAGGGAACGACGAGCAGTACTTC
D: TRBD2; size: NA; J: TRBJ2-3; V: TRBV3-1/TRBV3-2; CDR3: CASNLEAGGDTQYF; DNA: TGTGCCAGCAACCTGGAGGCGGGAGGAGATACGCAGTATTTT
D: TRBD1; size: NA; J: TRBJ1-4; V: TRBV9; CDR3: CASSDGQGEEKLFF; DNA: TGTGCCAGCAGCGACGGACAGGGGGAAGAAAAACTGTTTTTT
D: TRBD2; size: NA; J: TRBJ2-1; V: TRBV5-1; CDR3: CASRQLAGGPDEQFF; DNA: TGCGCCAGCAGGCAACTAGCGGGAGGGCCGGATGAGCAGTTCTTC
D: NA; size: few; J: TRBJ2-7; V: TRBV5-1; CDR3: CASSLAGDNRPYEQYF; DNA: TGCGCCAGCAGCTTGGCCGGGGACAACAGGCCCTACGAGCAGTACTTC
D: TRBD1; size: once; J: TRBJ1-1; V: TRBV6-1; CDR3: CASSVHGTGATITEAFF; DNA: TGTGCCAGCAGTGTACACGGGACAGGGGCTACTATCACCGAAGCTTTCTTT